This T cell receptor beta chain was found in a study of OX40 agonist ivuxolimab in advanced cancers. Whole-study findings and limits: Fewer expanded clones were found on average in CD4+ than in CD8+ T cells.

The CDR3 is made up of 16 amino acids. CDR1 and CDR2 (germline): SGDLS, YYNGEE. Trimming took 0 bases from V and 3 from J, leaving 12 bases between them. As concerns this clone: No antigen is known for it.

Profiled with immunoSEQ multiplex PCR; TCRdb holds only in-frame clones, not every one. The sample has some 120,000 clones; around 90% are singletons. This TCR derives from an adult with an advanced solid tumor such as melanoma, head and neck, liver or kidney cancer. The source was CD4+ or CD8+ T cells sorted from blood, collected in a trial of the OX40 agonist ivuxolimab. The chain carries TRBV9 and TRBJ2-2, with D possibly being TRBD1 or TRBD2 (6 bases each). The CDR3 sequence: CASSVAGAGYTGELFF. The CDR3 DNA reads TGTGCCAGCAGCGTAGCGGGGGCTGGGTACACCGGGGAGCTGTTTTTT.